This is a list of T cell receptor beta chains from one sample in a study of cytomegalovirus exposure and HLA in healthy donors. TCRdb keeps only in-frame clones here, not all; method: immunoSEQ multiplex PCR. The data hold some 68,000 clones, with roughly 96% observed a single time. The sequenced sample consisted of PBMCs. The source is a man younger than 35 in good health and CMV-seronegative. Each CDR3 is given with its conserved first and last residue. D genes are given only for firm matches. For some rows the clone size is stated as once, few or many, or as a class when expanded; others skip it.

clone_size: -
v_call: TRBV4-1
d_call: -
j_call: TRBJ1-5
cdr3_aa: CASSQGRAQTQPQHF
cdr3_nt: TGCGCCAGCAGCCAAGGGAGAGCCCAAACTCAGCCCCAGCATTTT

clone_size: -
v_call: TRBV9
d_call: -
j_call: TRBJ1-2
cdr3_aa: CASSALQGSEYGYTF
cdr3_nt: TGTGCCAGCAGCGCCCTACAGGGTTCGGAGTATGGCTACACCTTC

clone_size: once
v_call: TRBV5-4
d_call: -
j_call: TRBJ1-3
cdr3_aa: CASSLTGPPAGNTIYF
cdr3_nt: TGTGCCAGCAGCTTGACAGGGCCGCCCGCTGGAAACACCATATATTTT

clone_size: -
v_call: TRBV6-5
d_call: TRBD1
j_call: TRBJ1-2
cdr3_aa: CASSYGTGSGYTF
cdr3_nt: TGTGCCAGCAGTTACGGGACAGGGTCTGGCTACACCTTC

clone_size: -
v_call: TRBV27
d_call: -
j_call: TRBJ1-5
cdr3_aa: CASSLSLTRGNQPQHF
cdr3_nt: TGTGCCAGCAGTTTATCCTTAACCCGGGGCAATCAGCCCCAGCATTTT

clone_size: -
v_call: TRBV4-2
d_call: TRBD1
j_call: TRBJ1-2
cdr3_aa: CASSRGVQGNYGYTF
cdr3_nt: TGTGCCAGCAGCCGGGGGGTACAGGGGAACTATGGCTACACCTTC

clone_size: -
v_call: TRBV15
d_call: -
j_call: TRBJ1-2
cdr3_aa: CATSRGSARGYTF
cdr3_nt: TGTGCCACCAGCAGAGGCAGTGCGAGGGGCTACACCTTC

clone_size: -
v_call: TRBV6-5
d_call: -
j_call: TRBJ1-1
cdr3_aa: CASSYSEGVNTEAFF
cdr3_nt: TGTGCCAGCAGTTACTCAGAGGGGGTGAACACTGAAGCTTTCTTT

clone_size: -
v_call: TRBV5-5
d_call: -
j_call: TRBJ2-1
cdr3_aa: CASSLDPDTSYNEQFF
cdr3_nt: TGTGCCAGCAGCTTGGACCCGGACACTTCCTACAATGAGCAGTTCTTC

clone_size: -
v_call: TRBV4-1
d_call: -
j_call: TRBJ2-5
cdr3_aa: CASSQEGTGLIETQYF
cdr3_nt: TGCGCCAGCAGCCAAGAAGGTACAGGGCTCATTGAGACCCAGTACTTC

clone_size: -
v_call: TRBV5-4
d_call: TRBD1
j_call: TRBJ2-2
cdr3_aa: CASSWGDRGRAGELFF
cdr3_nt: TGTGCCAGCAGCTGGGGAGACAGGGGGCGGGCCGGGGAGCTGTTTTTT

clone_size: -
v_call: TRBV19
d_call: TRBD1
j_call: TRBJ1-2
cdr3_aa: CASSMGTGDGYTF
cdr3_nt: TGTGCCAGTAGTATGGGGACAGGGGATGGCTACACCTTC

clone_size: -
v_call: TRBV2
d_call: TRBD1
j_call: TRBJ1-1
cdr3_aa: CASTRQGKAFF
cdr3_nt: TGTGCCAGCACCAGACAGGGGAAAGCTTTCTTT

clone_size: -
v_call: TRBV7-9
d_call: TRBD1
j_call: TRBJ1-1
cdr3_aa: CASSLSADRGFEAFF
cdr3_nt: TGTGCCAGCAGCTTAAGTGCGGACAGGGGATTTGAAGCTTTCTTT

clone_size: -
v_call: TRBV6-6
d_call: TRBD2
j_call: TRBJ2-1
cdr3_aa: CASSYDRDYPNNEQFF
cdr3_nt: TGTGCCAGCAGTTACGATCGGGACTACCCCAACAATGAGCAGTTCTTC

clone_size: -
v_call: TRBV7-9
d_call: TRBD1
j_call: TRBJ2-7
cdr3_aa: CASSSTRDRTTYEQYF
cdr3_nt: TGTGCCAGCAGCTCCACCCGGGACAGGACCACCTACGAGCAGTACTTC

clone_size: -
v_call: TRBV6-1
d_call: -
j_call: TRBJ1-5
cdr3_aa: CASSVQGDQPQHF
cdr3_nt: TGTGCCAGCAGTGTACAGGGTGATCAGCCCCAGCATTTT

clone_size: -
v_call: TRBV28
d_call: -
j_call: TRBJ2-1
cdr3_aa: CASTHNPQVYNEQFF
cdr3_nt: TGTGCCAGCACCCACAACCCCCAGGTGTACAATGAGCAGTTCTTC

clone_size: -
v_call: TRBV2
d_call: -
j_call: TRBJ1-2
cdr3_aa: CASKSDTNYGYTF
cdr3_nt: TGTGCCAGCAAGTCGGACACGAACTATGGCTACACCTTC

clone_size: -
v_call: TRBV6-1
d_call: TRBD1
j_call: TRBJ2-7
cdr3_aa: CASSEGTGSYEQYF
cdr3_nt: TGTGCCAGCAGTGAAGGGACAGGGTCCTACGAGCAGTACTTC

clone_size: -
v_call: TRBV6-5
d_call: -
j_call: TRBJ2-7
cdr3_aa: CASSSARYAYEQYF
cdr3_nt: TGTGCCAGCAGTTCCGCTAGGTATGCCTACGAGCAGTACTTC

clone_size: -
v_call: TRBV27
d_call: -
j_call: TRBJ2-7
cdr3_aa: CASASGPYEQYF
cdr3_nt: TGTGCCAGCGCCAGCGGGCCCTACGAGCAGTACTTC

clone_size: once
v_call: TRBV4-1
d_call: -
j_call: TRBJ2-5
cdr3_aa: CASSQGTSQETQYF
cdr3_nt: TGCGCCAGCAGCCAAGGGACATCCCAAGAGACCCAGTACTTC

clone_size: -
v_call: TRBV7-9
d_call: -
j_call: TRBJ1-2
cdr3_aa: CASSLSGTSNYGYTF
cdr3_nt: TGTGCCAGCAGCTTATCCGGGACAAGCAACTATGGCTACACCTTC

clone_size: -
v_call: TRBV28
d_call: -
j_call: TRBJ2-5
cdr3_aa: CASFRESGETQYF
cdr3_nt: TGTGCCAGTTTTCGCGAGTCGGGAGAGACCCAGTACTTC

clone_size: once
v_call: TRBV7-2
d_call: TRBD2
j_call: TRBJ2-7
cdr3_aa: CASSSLPGAGGPYEQYF
cdr3_nt: TGTGCCAGCAGCTCATTACCTGGAGCGGGAGGGCCGTACGAGCAGTACTTC

clone_size: -
v_call: TRBV28
d_call: -
j_call: TRBJ2-7
cdr3_aa: CASSSNYEQYF
cdr3_nt: TGTGCCAGCAGTTCCAATTACGAGCAGTACTTC

clone_size: -
v_call: TRBV13
d_call: TRBD1
j_call: TRBJ2-7
cdr3_aa: CASSDRATYEQYF
cdr3_nt: TGTGCCAGCAGCGACAGGGCTACCTACGAGCAGTACTTC

clone_size: -
v_call: TRBV30
d_call: -
j_call: TRBJ2-7
cdr3_aa: CAWSPTGIHEQYF
cdr3_nt: TGTGCCTGGAGTCCCACAGGGATCCACGAGCAGTACTTC

clone_size: -
v_call: TRBV6-5
d_call: -
j_call: TRBJ2-7
cdr3_aa: CASSYSRGVEQYF
cdr3_nt: TGTGCCAGCAGTTACTCCAGGGGAGTTGAGCAGTACTTC

clone_size: -
v_call: TRBV6-5
d_call: -
j_call: TRBJ1-1
cdr3_aa: CASSYLGDTEAFF
cdr3_nt: TGTGCCAGCAGTTACTTAGGGGACACTGAAGCTTTCTTT

clone_size: once
v_call: TRBV7-7
d_call: -
j_call: TRBJ2-5
cdr3_aa: CATVGDQETQYF
cdr3_nt: TGTGCGACGGTGGGAGACCAAGAGACCCAGTACTTC

clone_size: -
v_call: TRBV27
d_call: TRBD1
j_call: TRBJ2-7
cdr3_aa: CASRLTGKTTYEQYF
cdr3_nt: TGTGCCAGCAGGCTGACAGGGAAAACTACCTACGAGCAGTACTTC

clone_size: -
v_call: TRBV19
d_call: -
j_call: TRBJ1-1
cdr3_aa: CASSMPRRGLGTEAFF
cdr3_nt: TGTGCCAGTAGTATGCCCCGAAGGGGACTGGGCACTGAAGCTTTCTTT

clone_size: -
v_call: TRBV10-3
d_call: -
j_call: TRBJ1-2
cdr3_aa: CAITQGPSGYGYTF
cdr3_nt: TGTGCCATCACTCAGGGGCCCTCTGGCTATGGCTACACCTTC

clone_size: -
v_call: TRBV28
d_call: -
j_call: TRBJ1-5
cdr3_aa: CASATAGQPQHF
cdr3_nt: TGTGCCAGCGCGACGGCAGGCCAGCCCCAGCATTTT

clone_size: once
v_call: TRBV29-1
d_call: TRBD1
j_call: TRBJ2-7
cdr3_aa: CSVERQGAGEQYF
cdr3_nt: TGCAGCGTTGAACGGCAGGGGGCAGGAGAGCAGTACTTC

clone_size: -
v_call: TRBV7-9
d_call: -
j_call: TRBJ1-1
cdr3_aa: CASSLAKGRGTEAFF
cdr3_nt: TGTGCCAGCAGCTTAGCTAAGGGTAGGGGTACTGAAGCTTTCTTT

clone_size: -
v_call: TRBV10-1
d_call: -
j_call: TRBJ2-7
cdr3_aa: CASSESWPGDEQYF
cdr3_nt: TGCGCCAGCAGTGAGTCCTGGCCGGGGGACGAGCAGTACTTC

clone_size: -
v_call: TRBV11-2
d_call: -
j_call: TRBJ2-3
cdr3_aa: CASSLDQMSVRATDTQYF
cdr3_nt: TGTGCCAGCAGCTTAGATCAGATGAGCGTGAGGGCCACAGATACGCAGTATTTT

clone_size: -
v_call: TRBV12-5
d_call: -
j_call: TRBJ1-1
cdr3_aa: CASGLVRGVNTEAFF
cdr3_nt: TGTGCTAGTGGTTTGGTACGGGGAGTGAACACTGAAGCTTTCTTT

clone_size: -
v_call: TRBV7-2
d_call: -
j_call: TRBJ2-7
cdr3_aa: CASSSNYEQYF
cdr3_nt: TGTGCCAGCAGTTCTAACTACGAGCAGTACTTC

clone_size: -
v_call: TRBV27
d_call: TRBD1
j_call: TRBJ2-7
cdr3_aa: CASSSEQGAHEQYF
cdr3_nt: TGTGCCAGCAGTTCCGAACAGGGGGCCCACGAGCAGTACTTC

clone_size: -
v_call: TRBV27
d_call: TRBD1
j_call: TRBJ1-4
cdr3_aa: CATRDRGTNEKLFF
cdr3_nt: TGTGCCACCAGGGACAGGGGAACTAATGAAAAACTGTTTTTT

clone_size: -
v_call: TRBV18
d_call: -
j_call: TRBJ2-1
cdr3_aa: CASSLNQGYNEQFF
cdr3_nt: TGTGCCAGCTCCCTCAACCAGGGCTACAATGAGCAGTTCTTC

clone_size: -
v_call: TRBV6-5
d_call: -
j_call: TRBJ2-1
cdr3_aa: CASSYPTSNEQFF
cdr3_nt: TGTGCCAGCAGTTACCCAACTAGCAATGAGCAGTTCTTC

clone_size: -
v_call: TRBV10-3
d_call: TRBD1
j_call: TRBJ2-5
cdr3_aa: CAISTTGNQETQYF
cdr3_nt: TGTGCCATCTCTACGACAGGGAACCAAGAGACCCAGTACTTC

clone_size: -
v_call: TRBV2
d_call: TRBD1
j_call: TRBJ2-7
cdr3_aa: CASRTGGTYEQYF
cdr3_nt: TGTGCCAGCAGAACAGGGGGGACCTACGAGCAGTACTTC

clone_size: -
v_call: TRBV2
d_call: TRBD1
j_call: TRBJ1-5
cdr3_aa: CASNQQGSLWPQHF
cdr3_nt: TGTGCCAGCAACCAACAGGGGTCCCTATGGCCCCAGCATTTT

clone_size: -
v_call: TRBV11-2
d_call: TRBD1
j_call: TRBJ2-7
cdr3_aa: CASSLGGTGVSYEQYF
cdr3_nt: TGTGCCAGCAGCTTAGGGGGGACAGGGGTCTCCTACGAGCAGTACTTC